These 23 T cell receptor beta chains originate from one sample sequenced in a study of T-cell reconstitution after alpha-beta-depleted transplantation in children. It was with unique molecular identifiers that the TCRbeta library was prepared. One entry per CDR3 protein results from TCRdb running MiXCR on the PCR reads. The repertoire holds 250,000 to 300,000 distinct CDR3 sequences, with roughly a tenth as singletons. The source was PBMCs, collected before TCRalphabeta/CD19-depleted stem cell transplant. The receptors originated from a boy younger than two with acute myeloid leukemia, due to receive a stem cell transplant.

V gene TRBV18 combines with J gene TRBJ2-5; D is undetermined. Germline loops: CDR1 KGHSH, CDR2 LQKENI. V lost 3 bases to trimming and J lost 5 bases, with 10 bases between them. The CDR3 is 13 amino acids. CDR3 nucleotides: TGTGCCAGCTCACCGCTTGGAAGGGAGACCCAGTACTTC. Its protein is CASSPLGRETQYF.

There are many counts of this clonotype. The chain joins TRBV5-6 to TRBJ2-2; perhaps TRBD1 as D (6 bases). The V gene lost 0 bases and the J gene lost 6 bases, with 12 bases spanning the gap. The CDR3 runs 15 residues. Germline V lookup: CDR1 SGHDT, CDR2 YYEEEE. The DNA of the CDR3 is TGTGCCAGCAGCTTGGAGGGGGTATACGCCGGGGAGCTGTTTTTT. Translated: CASSLEGVYAGELFF.

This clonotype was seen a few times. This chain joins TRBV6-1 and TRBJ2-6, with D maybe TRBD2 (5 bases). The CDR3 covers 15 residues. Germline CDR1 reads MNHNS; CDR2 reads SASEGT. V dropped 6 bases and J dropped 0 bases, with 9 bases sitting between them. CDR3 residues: CASRAEASGANVLTF. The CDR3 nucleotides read TGTGCCAGCAGGGCGGAGGCCTCTGGGGCCAACGTCCTGACTTTC.

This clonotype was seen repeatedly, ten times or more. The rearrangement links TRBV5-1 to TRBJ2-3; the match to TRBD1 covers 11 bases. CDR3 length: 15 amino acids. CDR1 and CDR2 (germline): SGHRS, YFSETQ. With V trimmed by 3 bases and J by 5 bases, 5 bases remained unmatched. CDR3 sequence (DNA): TGCGCCAGCAGCTCCCGGGACAGGGGGGGAGATACGCAGTATTTT. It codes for CASSSRDRGGDTQYF.

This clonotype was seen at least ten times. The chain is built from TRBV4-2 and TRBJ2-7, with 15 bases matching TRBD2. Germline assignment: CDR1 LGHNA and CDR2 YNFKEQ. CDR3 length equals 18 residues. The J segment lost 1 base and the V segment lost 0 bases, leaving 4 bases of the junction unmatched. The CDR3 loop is CASSQEGLAGGPSYEQYF. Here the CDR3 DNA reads TGTGCCAGCAGCCAAGAGGGACTAGCGGGGGGCCCATCCTACGAGCAGTACTTC.

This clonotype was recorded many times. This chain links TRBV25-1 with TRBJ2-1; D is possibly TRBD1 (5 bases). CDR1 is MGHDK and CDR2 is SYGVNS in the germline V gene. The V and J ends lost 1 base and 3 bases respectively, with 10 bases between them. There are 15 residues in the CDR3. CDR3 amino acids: CASSEFQGLYNEQFF. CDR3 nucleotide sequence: TGTGCCAGCAGTGAATTTCAGGGCCTCTACAATGAGCAGTTCTTC. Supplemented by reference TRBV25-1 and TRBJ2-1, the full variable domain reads EADIYQTPRYLVIGTGKKITLECSQTMGHDKMYWYQQDPGMELHLIHYSYGVNSTEKGDLSSESTVSRIRTEHFPLTLESARPSHTSQYLCASSEFQGLYNEQFFGPGTRLTVL.

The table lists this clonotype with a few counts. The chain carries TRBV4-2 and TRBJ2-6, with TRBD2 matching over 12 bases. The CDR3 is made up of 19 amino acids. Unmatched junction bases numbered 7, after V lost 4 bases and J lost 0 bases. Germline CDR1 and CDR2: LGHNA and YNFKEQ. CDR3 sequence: CASSRTSGALISGANVLTF. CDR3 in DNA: TGTGCCAGCAGCCGGACTAGCGGGGCCCTAATCTCTGGGGCCAACGTCCTGACTTTC.

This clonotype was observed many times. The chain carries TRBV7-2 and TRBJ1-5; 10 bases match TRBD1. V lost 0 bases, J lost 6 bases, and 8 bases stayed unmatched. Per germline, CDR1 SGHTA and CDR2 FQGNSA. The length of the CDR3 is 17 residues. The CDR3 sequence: CASSLALRQGAGQPQHF. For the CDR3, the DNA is TGTGCCAGCAGCTTAGCGTTGAGACAGGGGGCAGGTCAGCCCCAGCATTTT.

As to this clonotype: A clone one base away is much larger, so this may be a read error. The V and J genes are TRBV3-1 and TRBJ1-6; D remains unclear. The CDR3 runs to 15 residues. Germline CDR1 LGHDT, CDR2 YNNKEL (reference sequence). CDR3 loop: CACSPLEGKDSPLHF. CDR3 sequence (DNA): TGTGCCTGCAGCCCCCTGGAAGGGAAGGATTCACCCCTCCACTTT.

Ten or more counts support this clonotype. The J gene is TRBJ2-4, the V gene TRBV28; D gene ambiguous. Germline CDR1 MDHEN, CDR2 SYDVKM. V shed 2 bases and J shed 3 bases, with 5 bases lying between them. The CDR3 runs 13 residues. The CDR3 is CASSLPHKNIQYF. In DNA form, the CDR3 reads TGTGCCAGCAGTTTACCGCACAAAAACATTCAGTACTTC.

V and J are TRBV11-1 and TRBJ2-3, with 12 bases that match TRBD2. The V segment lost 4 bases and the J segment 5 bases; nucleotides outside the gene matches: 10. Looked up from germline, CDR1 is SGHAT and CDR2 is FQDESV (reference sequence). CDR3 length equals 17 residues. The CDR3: CASSSLSSGRARDTQYF. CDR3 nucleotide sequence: TGTGCCAGCAGCTCCCTTTCTAGCGGGAGGGCCAGAGATACGCAGTATTTT.

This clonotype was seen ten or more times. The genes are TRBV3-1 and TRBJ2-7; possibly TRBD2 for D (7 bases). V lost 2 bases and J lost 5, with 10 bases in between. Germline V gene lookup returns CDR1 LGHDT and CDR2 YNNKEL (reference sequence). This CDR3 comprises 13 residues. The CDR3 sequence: CASSQRGANEQYF. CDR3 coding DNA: TGTGCCAGCAGCCAACGGGGGGCCAACGAGCAGTACTTC.

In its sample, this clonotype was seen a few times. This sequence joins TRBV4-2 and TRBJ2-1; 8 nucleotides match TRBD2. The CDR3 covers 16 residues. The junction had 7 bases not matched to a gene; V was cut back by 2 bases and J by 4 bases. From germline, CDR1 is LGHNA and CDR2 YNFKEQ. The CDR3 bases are TGTGCCAGCAGCCAACAGACAGCGGGGGTTTACAATGAGCAGTTCTTC. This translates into CASSQQTAGVYNEQFF.

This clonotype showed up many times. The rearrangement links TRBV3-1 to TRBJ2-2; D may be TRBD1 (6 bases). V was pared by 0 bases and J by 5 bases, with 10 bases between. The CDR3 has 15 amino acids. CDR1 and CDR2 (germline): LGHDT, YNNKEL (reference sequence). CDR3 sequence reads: CASSQDTGMTGELFF. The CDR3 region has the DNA TGTGCCAGCAGCCAAGATACAGGGATGACCGGGGAGCTGTTTTTT.

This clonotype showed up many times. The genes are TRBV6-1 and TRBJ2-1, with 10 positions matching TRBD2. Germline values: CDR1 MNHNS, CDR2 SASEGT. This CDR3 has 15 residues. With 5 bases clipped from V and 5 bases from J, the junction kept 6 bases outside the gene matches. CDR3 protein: CASSQQRGGHNEQFF. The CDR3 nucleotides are TGTGCCAGCAGTCAACAGCGGGGGGGCCACAATGAGCAGTTCTTC.

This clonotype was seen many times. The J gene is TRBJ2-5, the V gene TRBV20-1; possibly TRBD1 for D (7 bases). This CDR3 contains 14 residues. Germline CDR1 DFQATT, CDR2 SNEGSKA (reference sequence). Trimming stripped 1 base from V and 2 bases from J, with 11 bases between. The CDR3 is CSARVGGQQETQYF. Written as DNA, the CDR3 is TGCAGTGCTAGAGTCGGGGGACAGCAAGAGACCCAGTACTTC.

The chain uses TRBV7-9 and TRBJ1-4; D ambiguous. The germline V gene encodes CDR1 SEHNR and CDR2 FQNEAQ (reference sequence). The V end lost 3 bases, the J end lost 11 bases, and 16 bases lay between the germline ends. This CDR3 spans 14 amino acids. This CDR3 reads CASSLSGTGSKLFF. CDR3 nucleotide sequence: TGTGCCAGCAGCTTGTCGGGTACGGGTTCTAAACTGTTTTTT. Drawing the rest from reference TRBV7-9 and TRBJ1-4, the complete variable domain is DTGVSQNPRHKITKRGQNVTFRCDPISEHNRLYWYRQTLGQGPEFLTYFQNEAQLEKSRLLSDRFSAERPKGSFSTLEIQRTEQGDSAMYLCASSLSGTGSKLFFGSGTQLSVL.

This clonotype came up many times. The CDR3 coding sequence is TGTGCCAGCAGCTTAGGATCGGGGATCACCGGGGAGCTGTTTTTT. Protein product: CASSLGSGITGELFF. The chain uses TRBV13 and TRBJ2-2; D perhaps matches TRBD2 (5 bases). The CDR3 totals 15 residues. From germline, CDR1 is PRHDT and CDR2 FYEKMQ (reference sequence). The V end lost 0 bases, the J end lost 4 bases, and 9 bases lay between the germline ends.

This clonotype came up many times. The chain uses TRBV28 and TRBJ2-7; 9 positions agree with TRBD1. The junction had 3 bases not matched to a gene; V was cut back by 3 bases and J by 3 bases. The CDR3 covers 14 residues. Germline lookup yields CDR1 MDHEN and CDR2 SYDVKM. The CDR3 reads CASSLTGGDYEQYF. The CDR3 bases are TGTGCCAGCAGTTTGACAGGGGGGGACTACGAGCAGTACTTC.

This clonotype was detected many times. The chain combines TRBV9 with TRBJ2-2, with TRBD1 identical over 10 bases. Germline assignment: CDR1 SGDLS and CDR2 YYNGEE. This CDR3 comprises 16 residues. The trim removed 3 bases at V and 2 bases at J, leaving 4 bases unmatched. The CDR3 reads CASSGRQGANTGELFF. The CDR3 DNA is TGTGCCAGCAGCGGGAGACAGGGGGCCAACACCGGGGAGCTGTTTTTT.

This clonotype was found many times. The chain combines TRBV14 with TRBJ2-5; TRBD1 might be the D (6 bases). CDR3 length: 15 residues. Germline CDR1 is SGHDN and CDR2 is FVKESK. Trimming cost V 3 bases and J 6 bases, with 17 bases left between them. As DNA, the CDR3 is TGTGCCAGCAGCCAGATACAGGGTGGTGTACAGACCCAGTACTTC. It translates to CASSQIQGGVQTQYF.

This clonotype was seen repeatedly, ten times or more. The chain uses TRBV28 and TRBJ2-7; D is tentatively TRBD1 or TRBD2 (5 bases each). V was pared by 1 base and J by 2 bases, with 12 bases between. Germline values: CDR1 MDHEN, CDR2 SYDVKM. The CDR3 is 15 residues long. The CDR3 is CASSLYRDGAYEQYF. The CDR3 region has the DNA TGTGCCAGCAGTTTATACCGGGACGGCGCCTACGAGCAGTACTTC.

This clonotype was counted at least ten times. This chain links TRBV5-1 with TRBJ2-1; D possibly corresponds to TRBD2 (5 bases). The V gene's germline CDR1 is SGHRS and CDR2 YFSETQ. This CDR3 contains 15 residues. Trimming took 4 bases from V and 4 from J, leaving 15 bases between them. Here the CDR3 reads CASSPTGEGYNEQFF. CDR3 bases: TGCGCCAGCAGCCCTACCGGTGAGGGATACAATGAGCAGTTCTTC. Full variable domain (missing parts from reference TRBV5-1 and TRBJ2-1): KAGVTQTPRYLIKTRGQQVTLSCSPISGHRSVSWYQQTPGQGLQFLFEYFSETQRNKGNFPGRFSGRQFSNSRSEMNVSTLELGDSALYLCASSPTGEGYNEQFFGPGTRLTVL.